This entry is about one TCR beta chain. Its antigen is currently unknown. This sample is drawn from a study of T cell repertoires in cytomegalovirus infection. Overall study context: CMV infection and matching HLA type were both indicated by public TCR beta signatures.

The CDR3 is 14 amino acids. The germline CDR1 and CDR2 sequences are LNHDA and SQIVND (reference sequence). Trimming stripped 7 bases from V and 14 bases from J, with 26 bases between. General observations from the study: The ex vivo response showed dominance by HLA-C-restricted CMV-specific TCR beta clonotypes. Summed frequency of shared TCR beta families picked out CMV carriers who also had the relevant HLA.

MiXCR, run by TCRdb on the reads, gives a single entry per CDR3 protein. Of 450,000 to 650,000 distinct CDR3 sequences listed, more than 25% are singletons. This TCR was recovered from a human donor in good health (CMV status not recorded). Some clones in this sample may be carry-over from other donors' samples. The sequencing input was PBMCs. The V call is TRBV19, the J call TRBJ1-1, with D hard to call. The CDR3 DNA follows: TGTGCCAGTAAGCCCTTGAAGACCGCCCTTGAAGAGTTCTTT. Translation gives CASKPLKTALEEFF.